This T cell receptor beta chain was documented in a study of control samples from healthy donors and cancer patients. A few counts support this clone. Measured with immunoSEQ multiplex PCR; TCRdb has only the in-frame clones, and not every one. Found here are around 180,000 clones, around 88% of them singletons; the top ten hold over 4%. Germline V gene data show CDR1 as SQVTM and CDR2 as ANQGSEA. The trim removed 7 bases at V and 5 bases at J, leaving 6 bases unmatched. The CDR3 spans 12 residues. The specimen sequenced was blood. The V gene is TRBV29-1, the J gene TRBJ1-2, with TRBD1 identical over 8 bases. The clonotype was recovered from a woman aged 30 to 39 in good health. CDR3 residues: CSAVDRVYGYTF. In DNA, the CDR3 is TGCAGCGCCGTGGACAGGGTATATGGCTACACCTTC.